The 28 T cell receptor beta chains listed next were all sequenced from one sample in a study of blood T cell repertoires in COVID-19. Some clones are missing from TCRdb's copy, which holds only in-frame ones; the method was immunoSEQ multiplex PCR. The sample has more than 250,000 clones, 80% to 90% seen once. The material sequenced was PBMCs or T cells enriched from blood (not recorded which). The receptors here all came from a man aged 25 to 40 who had recovered from COVID-19.

The chain employs TRBV24-1 and TRBJ2-5, with no clear D. This CDR3 has 13 amino acids. Trimming took off 3 bases at V and 7 bases at J, with 11 bases between the two ends. The germline V gene encodes CDR1 KGHDR and CDR2 SFDVKD. CDR3 residues: CATSDPLGVTQYF. As DNA, the CDR3 is TGTGCCACCAGTGATCCCCTAGGTGTGACCCAGTACTTC.

This chain uses TRBV5-6 with TRBJ1-1; D perhaps matches TRBD1 (5 bases). This CDR3 has 15 residues. Trimming removed 0 bases at V and 4 bases at J, with 13 bases between. CDR1 SGHDT and CDR2 YYEEEE come from the germline V gene. The CDR3 loop reads CASSLVPGGVTEAFF. The DNA for the CDR3 is TGTGCCAGCAGCTTGGTGCCCGGAGGGGTCACTGAAGCTTTCTTT. Using reference TRBV5-6 and TRBJ1-1 for the parts outside the CDR3, the full variable domain is DAGVTQSPTHLIKTRGQQVTLRCSPKSGHDTVSWYQQALGQGPQFIFQYYEEEERQRGNFPDRFSGHQFPNYSSELNVNALLLGDSALYLCASSLVPGGVTEAFFGQGTRLTVV.

The V call is TRBV4-1, the J call TRBJ1-4; the match to TRBD1 covers 7 bases. The CDR3 has 16 amino acids. The V and J ends lost 3 bases and 7 bases, in that order; junction bases with no gene match: 11. Germline V lookup: CDR1 MGHRA, CDR2 YSYEKL. CDR3 sequence: CASSQAKPGQSEKLFF. The CDR3 DNA follows: TGCGCCAGCAGCCAGGCCAAGCCGGGACAGTCTGAAAAACTGTTTTTT.

The CDR3 nucleotides read TGTGCCTGGAGAGTTGCGGGGGGTCCAGGGACCCAGTACTTC. Its translation: CAWRVAGGPGTQYF. This chain connects TRBV30 to TRBJ2-5; 8 positions agree with TRBD2. Losses at the gene ends were 3 bases for V and 7 bases for J; bases not matched to a gene: 10. Germline loops: CDR1 GTSNPN, CDR2 SVGIG (reference sequence). The CDR3 is made up of 14 amino acids.

The chain is built from TRBV29-1 and TRBJ2-1; 7 bases map to TRBD1. The germline V gene encodes CDR1 SQVTM and CDR2 ANQGSEA. Unmatched junction bases numbered 6, after V lost 4 bases and J lost 6 bases. This CDR3 is built from 13 residues. CDR3 coding DNA: TGCAGCGTTGGGACAGGCAATGGCAATGAGCAGTTCTTC. This encodes CSVGTGNGNEQFF.

This chain joins TRBV19 and TRBJ1-4, with unresolved D. This CDR3 has 15 residues. With 2 bases removed from V and 7 bases from J, the gap between germline ends came to 14 bases. The germline gives CDR1 LNHDA, CDR2 SQIVND (reference sequence). CDR3 loop: CASSISRDWSEKLFF. As DNA, the CDR3 is TGTGCCAGTAGTATATCCCGGGATTGGAGTGAAAAACTGTTTTTT.

The chain recombines TRBV10-3 with TRBJ2-2; TRBD2 is a possible D gene (7 bases). The V gene's germline CDR1 is ENHRY and CDR2 SYGVKD. V dropped 3 bases and J dropped 4 bases, with 12 bases sitting between them. The CDR3 consists of 15 residues. CDR3: CAISDRGAPTGELFF. The CDR3 coding sequence is TGTGCCATCAGTGACCGGGGGGCCCCCACCGGGGAGCTGTTTTTT.

The V gene is TRBV10-3, the J gene TRBJ2-1, with 10 bases fitting TRBD2. V lost 4 bases to trimming and J lost 5 bases; unmatched junction nucleotides: 8. CDR1 is ENHRY and CDR2 is SYGVKD in the germline V gene. The CDR3 covers 16 residues. The CDR3 spells CAISVAQRGGNNEQFF. CDR3 sequence (DNA): TGTGCCATCAGTGTCGCCCAGCGGGGGGGCAACAATGAGCAGTTCTTC.

The chain has TRBV30 and TRBJ1-2; the D is unclear. The CDR3 totals 14 residues. The germline V and J ends were trimmed by 0 bases and 3 bases, with 11 bases remaining between them. The V gene's germline CDR1 is GTSNPN and CDR2 SVGIG (reference sequence). CDR3 residues: CAWSVFGRDYGYTF. In DNA, the CDR3 is TGTGCCTGGAGTGTATTTGGTCGCGACTATGGCTACACCTTC. Based on the CDR3 plus reference TRBV30 and TRBJ1-2, the full variable domain is SQTIHQWPATLVQPVGSPLSLECTVEGTSNPNLYWYRQAAGRGLQLLFYSVGIGQISSEVPQNLSASRPQDRQFILSSKKLLLSDSGFYLCAWSVFGRDYGYTFGSGTRLTVV.

Worth noting for this clone: Distinct nucleotide sequences in the sample also encode this CDR3. This chain uses TRBV7-9 with TRBJ1-5; D is possibly TRBD1 (6 bases). CDR1 and CDR2 (germline): SEHNR, FQNEAQ (reference sequence). V shed 5 bases and J shed 3 bases, with 11 bases lying between them. This CDR3 comprises 14 residues. For the CDR3, the DNA is TGTGCCAGCAGCCTGCAGGGGTCCAATCAGCCCCAGCATTTT. Its protein is CASSLQGSNQPQHF. The variable domain in full, completed from reference TRBV7-9 and TRBJ1-5, reads DTGVSQNPRHKITKRGQNVTFRCDPISEHNRLYWYRQTLGQGPEFLTYFQNEAQLEKSRLLSDRFSAERPKGSFSTLEIQRTEQGDSAMYLCASSLQGSNQPQHFGDGTRLSIL.

In the case of this clone: The junction shows a germline mismatch at one end, possibly a read error. This chain connects TRBV30 to TRBJ2-1, with D possibly matching TRBD2 (5 bases). The CDR3 has 11 amino acids. The germline gives CDR1 GTSNPN, CDR2 SVGIG (reference sequence). CDR3: CAWSVGSGLVF. The CDR3 coding sequence is TGTGCCTGGAGTGTTGGGAGCGGTTTGGTCTTC.

This chain uses TRBV5-6 with TRBJ1-2; D gene uncertain. Germline lookup yields CDR1 SGHDT and CDR2 YYEEEE. The CDR3 is made up of 13 amino acids. Trimming removed 1 base at V and 1 base at J, with 5 bases between. The CDR3 DNA is TGTGCCAGCAGCTTGCGGTTTAACTATGGCTACACCTTC. It specifies CASSLRFNYGYTF.

The chain couples TRBV11-2 to TRBJ2-1, with a possible D match to TRBD1 (5 bases). From germline, CDR1 is SGHAT and CDR2 FQNNGV. The CDR3 runs 18 residues. The ends were cut back, 7 bases at V and 3 bases at J, with 25 bases in the middle. The CDR3 region has the DNA TGTGCCAGCACCCCAGTCAGGGTCACAGAGCAAATCTACAATGAGCAGTTCTTC. Residues: CASTPVRVTEQIYNEQFF.

V usage is TRBV27 and J usage is TRBJ1-5, with D possibly matching TRBD1 (5 bases). The CDR3 loop spans 17 amino acids. Germline-derived CDR1 and CDR2 are MNHEY and SMNVEV (reference sequence). V was trimmed by 2 bases and J by 6 bases, leaving 20 bases between them. The CDR3 protein is CASSLHRGGGGVQPQHF. Written as DNA, the CDR3 is TGTGCCAGCAGTTTACACCGCGGGGGGGGAGGAGTTCAGCCCCAGCATTTT.

The rearrangement joins TRBV6-1 to TRBJ1-2; the match to TRBD1 covers 8 bases. Germline trimming cut 3 bases from V and 4 bases from J; bases unmatched to any gene: 10. CDR1 is MNHNS and CDR2 is SASEGT in the germline V gene. The CDR3 loop spans 16 amino acids. This CDR3 is CASSEALDRAIYGYTF. The CDR3 DNA reads TGTGCCAGCAGTGAGGCCTTGGACAGGGCCATCTATGGCTACACCTTC.

This clone occurred once. The V call is TRBV19, the J call TRBJ2-3; 8 bases are shared with TRBD2. CDR3 length: 16 amino acids. Trimming cost V 5 bases and J 6 bases; bases outside gene matches: 13. The V gene's germline CDR1 is LNHDA and CDR2 SQIVND (reference sequence). CDR3 in DNA: TGTGCCAGTAGTCCCTTCCGGGGGGGCCGGCAGGATACGCAGTATTTT. It translates to CASSPFRGGRQDTQYF.

This clone has more than one count but fewer than ten. The chain couples TRBV30 to TRBJ2-1; D remains unclear. V dropped 2 bases and J dropped 4 bases, with 9 bases sitting between them. CDR3 size: 13 residues. CDR1 GTSNPN and CDR2 SVGIG come from the germline V gene (reference sequence). CDR3 sequence reads: CAWSRQAYNEQFF. The CDR3 bases are TGTGCCTGGAGTCGGCAGGCTTACAATGAGCAGTTCTTC. The whole variable domain, remainder taken from reference TRBV30 and TRBJ2-1, is SQTIHQWPATLVQPVGSPLSLECTVEGTSNPNLYWYRQAAGRGLQLLFYSVGIGQISSEVPQNLSASRPQDRQFILSSKKLLLSDSGFYLCAWSRQAYNEQFFGPGTRLTVL.

V is TRBV10-3 and J is TRBJ2-3; 10 nucleotides line up with TRBD2. The ends lost 0 bases at V and 4 bases at J; junction bases unmatched: 22. This CDR3 has 22 amino acids. Looked up from germline, CDR1 is ENHRY and CDR2 is SYGVKD. DNA for the CDR3: TGTGCCATCAGTGAGTCCCGGTTCCCAGGGGCTAGCGGGGGACCGGGACCAGATACGCAGTATTTT. This translates into CAISESRFPGASGGPGPDTQYF.

This clone appeared once. No DNA is shown, since the ends of the CDR3 on it are uncertain; the CDR3 is the one TCRdb lists. The gene calls are TRBV21-1 and TRBJ2-7; TRBD1 is the table's D call, not checked against the DNA. TRBV21-1 is a recognized pseudogene. The CDR3 is 18 residues long, ends included. The CDR3 sequence is CASSSSGPRGQDPYEQYF.

CDR3 sequence reads: CASSQGTGLWGDGYTF. The DNA of the CDR3 is TGTGCCAGCTCACAAGGGACAGGGCTGTGGGGTGATGGCTACACCTTC. The genes are TRBV18 and TRBJ1-2; 9 bases align to TRBD1. This CDR3 comprises 16 residues. Trimming at V came to 4 bases and at J to 6 bases, leaving 12 bases not matched to a gene. Germline CDR1 reads KGHSH; CDR2 reads LQKENI.

This chain joins TRBV6-2 or TRBV6-3 and TRBJ2-6, with 8 nucleotides matching TRBD1. V trimming: 4 bases; J trimming: 0 bases; junction bases outside the gene matches: 11. The germline V gene encodes CDR1 MNHEY and CDR2 SVGEGT. This CDR3 region has 19 residues. This CDR3 reads CASSFLDRALDSGANVLTF. The CDR3 DNA follows: TGTGCCAGCAGTTTCCTGGACAGGGCCCTTGACTCTGGGGCCAACGTCCTGACTTTC.

The gene calls are TRBV10-3 and TRBJ2-7; 9 bases are a match to TRBD1. The CDR3 is made up of 14 amino acids. V gave up 6 bases and J gave up 3 bases; unmatched junction bases: 6. Germline CDR1 and CDR2: ENHRY and SYGVKD. For the CDR3, the DNA is TGTGCCATCAGAAATACAGGGGGCGACTACGAGCAGTACTTC. It translates to CAIRNTGGDYEQYF.

The chain couples TRBV18 to TRBJ2-3; D is possibly TRBD2 (5 bases). V lost 2 bases and J 4 bases, leaving 10 bases between the germline ends. The germline V gene encodes CDR1 KGHSH and CDR2 LQKENI. This CDR3 comprises 14 residues. The CDR3 DNA follows: TGTGCCAGCTCACCATTGCTAGCTGCAGATACGCAGTATTTT. Translated: CASSPLLAADTQYF.

Regarding this clone: Other DNA sequences in this specimen translate into the identical CDR3. This sequence joins TRBV20-1 and TRBJ1-1; D not resolved. The V end was cut by 6 bases, the J end by 3 bases, with 8 bases between. The germline gives CDR1 DFQATT, CDR2 SNEGSKA (reference sequence). The CDR3 extends over 11 amino acids. DNA of the CDR3: TGCAGTGCACCCGGGGACACTGAAGCTTTCTTT. It codes for CSAPGDTEAFF.

This chain links TRBV4-1 with TRBJ1-6; 8 positions match TRBD1. The CDR3 is 18 amino acids. Germline V gives CDR1 MGHRA, CDR2 YSYEKL. V lost 1 base to trimming and J lost 6 bases; unmatched junction nucleotides: 11. This CDR3 reads CASSQGVIRTGPNSPLHF. CDR3 DNA: TGCGCCAGCAGCCAAGGTGTTATTCGGACAGGGCCTAATTCACCCCTCCACTTT.

The J gene is TRBJ2-5, the V gene TRBV3-1 (or the pseudogene TRBV3-2); the match to TRBD2 covers 8 bases. V lost 5 bases to trimming and J lost 2 bases; unmatched junction nucleotides: 10. This CDR3 comprises 16 residues. Per the germline V gene, CDR1 is LGHDT and CDR2 is YNNKEL (reference sequence). The CDR3 reads CASSSRGAGAQETQYF. The CDR3, as DNA: TGTGCCAGCAGCTCACGAGGAGCGGGGGCTCAAGAGACCCAGTACTTC.

The chain employs TRBV10-3 and TRBJ2-5, with TRBD1 matching over 10 bases. J was trimmed by 7 bases and V by 4 bases; bases with no gene match: 9. CDR1 and CDR2 from the germline V gene are ENHRY and SYGVKD. This CDR3 contains 15 residues. The CDR3 DNA reads TGTGCCATCAGTGGGTCCGGACAGGGGGACGGGACCCAGTACTTC. It codes for CAISGSGQGDGTQYF.

The rearrangement uses TRBV9 and TRBJ2-5, with 8 bases identical to TRBD1. Trimming took 3 bases from V and 5 from J; bases not matched to a gene: 9. The CDR3 is made up of 15 amino acids. CDR1 is SGDLS and CDR2 is YYNGEE in the germline V gene. CDR3 loop: CASSAQGTGGETQYF. Written as DNA, the CDR3 is TGTGCCAGCAGCGCCCAAGGGACAGGTGGTGAGACCCAGTACTTC.